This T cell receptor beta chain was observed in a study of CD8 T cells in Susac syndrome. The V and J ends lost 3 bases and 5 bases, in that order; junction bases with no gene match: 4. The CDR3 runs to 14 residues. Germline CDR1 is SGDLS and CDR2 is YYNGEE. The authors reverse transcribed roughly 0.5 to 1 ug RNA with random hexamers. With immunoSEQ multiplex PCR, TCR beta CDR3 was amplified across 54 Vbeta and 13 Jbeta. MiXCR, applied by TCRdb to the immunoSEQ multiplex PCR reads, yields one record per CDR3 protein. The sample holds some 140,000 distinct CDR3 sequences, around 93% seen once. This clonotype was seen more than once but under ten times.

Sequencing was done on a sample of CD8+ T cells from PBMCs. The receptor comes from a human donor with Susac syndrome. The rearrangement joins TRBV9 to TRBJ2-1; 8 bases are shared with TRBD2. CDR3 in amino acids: CASSGLAGNNEQFF. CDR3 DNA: TGTGCCAGCAGCGGCCTAGCGGGTAACAATGAGCAGTTCTTC.